This TCR beta chain was recorded in a study of cytomegalovirus exposure and HLA in healthy donors. Regarding the study as a whole: Fewer than 20,000 TCR beta sequences were associated with HLA alleles at 0.05 false discovery rate in a later analysis. When the data were analyzed later, several of the most significant clusters appeared to be linked to common viral pathogens. For cytomegalovirus status, the classifier reportedly gave diagnoses with high specificity and sensitivity.

The PCR employed 60 Vbeta primers together with 13 Jbeta primers. Authors' methods: Later reanalysis found around 74 million unique TCR beta chains, roughly 10 million of them shared. Sequenced by immunoSEQ multiplex PCR; TCRdb stores in-frame clones only, minus some. The DNA gave D and trimming, while V, J and clone size come from that table. This table has around 150,000 clones, almost 80% appearing once. Concerning this clone: The antigen is not known.

The source of this sequence is a woman in her forties or fifties in good health and CMV-seropositive. What was sequenced was PBMCs.

The CDR3 loop is CATSWGYRGTEAFF. The CDR3, as DNA: TGTGCCACGTCATGGGGTTATCGGGGCACTGAAGCTTTCTTT. This sequence joins TRBV7-9 and TRBJ1-1; the D is unclear. The CDR3 extends over 14 amino acids. Germline assignment: CDR1 SEHNR and CDR2 FQNEAQ (reference sequence). V was cut by 10 bases and J by 4 bases, with 19 bases left in between. Full variable domain (remainder filled in from reference TRBV7-9 and TRBJ1-1): DTGVSQNPRHKITKRGQNVTFRCDPISEHNRLYWYRQTLGQGPEFLTYFQNEAQLEKSRLLSDRFSAERPKGSFSTLEIQRTEQGDSAMYLCATSWGYRGTEAFFGQGTRLTVV.